This T cell receptor beta chain was sequenced in a study of shared clonotypes between healthy human individuals. Looking at the study overall: There were three CD4 naive, three CD4 memory, two CD8 naive and one CD8 memory plates per donor.

This table comes from immunoSEQ multiplex PCR, and its TCRdb copy is limited to in-frame clones, with some not included. Found here are about 600,000 clones, just under 97% of them singletons; the top ten hold 0.11%. The CDR3 spans 15 residues. Per the germline V gene, CDR1 is MDHEN and CDR2 is SYDVKM. Trimming took 8 bases from V and 3 from J; bases not matched to a gene: 10. Positively selected for CCR7, the CD45RO-negative cells used as naive CD8 cells excluded terminally differentiated effector memory CD45RA+ cells. The sequence derives from a woman in her 30s in good health. Sequencing input: naive CD8+ T cells sorted from blood. The chain uses TRBV28 and TRBJ1-1; 9 bases line up with TRBD1. The CDR3 loop is CASSTGGGTDTEAFF. CDR3 nucleotides: TGTGCCAGCTCCACAGGGGGCGGAACGGACACTGAAGCTTTCTTT.